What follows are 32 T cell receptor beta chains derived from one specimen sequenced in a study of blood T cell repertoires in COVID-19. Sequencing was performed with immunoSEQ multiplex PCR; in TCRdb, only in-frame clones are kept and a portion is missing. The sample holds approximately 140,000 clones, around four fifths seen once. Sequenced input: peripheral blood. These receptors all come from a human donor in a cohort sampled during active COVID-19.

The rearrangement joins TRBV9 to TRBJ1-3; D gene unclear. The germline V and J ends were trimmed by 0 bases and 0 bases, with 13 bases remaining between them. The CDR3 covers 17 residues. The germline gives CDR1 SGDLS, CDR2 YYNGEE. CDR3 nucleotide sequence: TGTGCCAGCAGCGTAGCTGGCAGCGTTAACTCTGGAAACACCATATATTTT. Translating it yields CASSVAGSVNSGNTIYF.

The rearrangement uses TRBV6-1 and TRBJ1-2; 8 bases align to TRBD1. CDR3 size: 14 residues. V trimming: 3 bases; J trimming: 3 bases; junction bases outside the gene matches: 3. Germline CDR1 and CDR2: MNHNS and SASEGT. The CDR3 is CASSDRGLDYGYTF. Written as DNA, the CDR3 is TGTGCCAGCAGTGACAGGGGGCTCGACTATGGCTACACCTTC.

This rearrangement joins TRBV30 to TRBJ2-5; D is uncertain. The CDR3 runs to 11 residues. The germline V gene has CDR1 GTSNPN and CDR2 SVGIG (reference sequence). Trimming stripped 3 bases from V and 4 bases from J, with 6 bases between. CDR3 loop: CAWSPRETQYF. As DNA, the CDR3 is TGTGCCTGGAGCCCCCGAGAGACCCAGTACTTC.

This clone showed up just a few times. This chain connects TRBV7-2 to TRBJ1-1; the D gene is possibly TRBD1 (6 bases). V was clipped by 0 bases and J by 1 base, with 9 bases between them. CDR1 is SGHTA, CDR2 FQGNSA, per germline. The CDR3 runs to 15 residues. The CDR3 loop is CASSLAGQRNTEAFF. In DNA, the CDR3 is TGTGCCAGCAGCTTAGCTGGACAGAGGAACACTGAAGCTTTCTTT. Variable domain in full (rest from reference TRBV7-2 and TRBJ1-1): GAGVSQSPSNKVTEKGKDVELRCDPISGHTALYWYRQSLGQGLEFLIYFQGNSAPDKSGLPSDRFSAERTGGSVSTLTIQRTQQEDSAVYLCASSLAGQRNTEAFFGQGTRLTVV.

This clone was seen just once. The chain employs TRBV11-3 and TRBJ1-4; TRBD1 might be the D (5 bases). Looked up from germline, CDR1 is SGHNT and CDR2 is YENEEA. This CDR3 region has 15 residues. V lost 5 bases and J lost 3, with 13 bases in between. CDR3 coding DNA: TGTGCCAGCAGCCCTCGTGGGGCAGCTAATGAAAAACTGTTTTTT. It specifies CASSPRGAANEKLFF.

DNA for the CDR3: TGCAGTGCTAGTGGTCGGACGACGGGGGGGTTCTTC. Amino acid sequence: CSASGRTTGGFF. The genes are TRBV20-1 and TRBJ2-1; the match to TRBD2 covers 7 bases. The CDR3 has 12 amino acids. V shed 3 bases and J 15 bases; nucleotides not matched to a gene: 11. Germline CDR1 and CDR2: DFQATT and SNEGSKA (reference sequence).

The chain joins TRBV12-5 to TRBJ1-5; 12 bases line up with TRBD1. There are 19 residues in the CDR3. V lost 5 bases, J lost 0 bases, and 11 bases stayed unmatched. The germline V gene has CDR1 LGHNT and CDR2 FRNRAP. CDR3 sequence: CASGQHRDRGPYSNQPQHF. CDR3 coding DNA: TGTGCTAGTGGTCAGCACCGGGACAGGGGGCCTTATAGCAATCAGCCCCAGCATTTT.

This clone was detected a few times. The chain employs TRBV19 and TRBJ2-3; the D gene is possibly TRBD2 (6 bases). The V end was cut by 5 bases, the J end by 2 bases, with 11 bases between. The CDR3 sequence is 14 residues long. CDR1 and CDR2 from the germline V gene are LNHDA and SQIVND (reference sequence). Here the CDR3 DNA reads TGTGCCAGTAGTGACCGGGGGACCACAGATACGCAGTATTTT. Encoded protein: CASSDRGTTDTQYF.

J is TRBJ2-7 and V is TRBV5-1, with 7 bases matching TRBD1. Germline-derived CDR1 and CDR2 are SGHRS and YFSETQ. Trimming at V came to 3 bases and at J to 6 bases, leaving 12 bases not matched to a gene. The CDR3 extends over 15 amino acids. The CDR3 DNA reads TGCGCCAGCAGCTGGGTTGGGACAGACTCTCGCGAGCAGTACTTC. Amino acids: CASSWVGTDSREQYF.

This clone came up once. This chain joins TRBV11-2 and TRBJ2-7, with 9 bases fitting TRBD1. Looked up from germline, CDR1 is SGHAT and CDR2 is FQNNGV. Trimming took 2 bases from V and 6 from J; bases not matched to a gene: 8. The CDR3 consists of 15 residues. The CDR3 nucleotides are TGTGCCAGCAGCTTAACCGACAGGGGGACAGGCGAGCAGTACTTC. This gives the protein CASSLTDRGTGEQYF.

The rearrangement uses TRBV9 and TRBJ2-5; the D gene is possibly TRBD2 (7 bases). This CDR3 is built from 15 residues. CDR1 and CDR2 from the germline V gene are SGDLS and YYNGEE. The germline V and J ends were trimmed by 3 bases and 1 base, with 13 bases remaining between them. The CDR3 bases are TGTGCCAGCAGCGAGAGAGGGGGGGCCCAAGAGACCCAGTACTTC. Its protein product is CASSERGGAQETQYF.

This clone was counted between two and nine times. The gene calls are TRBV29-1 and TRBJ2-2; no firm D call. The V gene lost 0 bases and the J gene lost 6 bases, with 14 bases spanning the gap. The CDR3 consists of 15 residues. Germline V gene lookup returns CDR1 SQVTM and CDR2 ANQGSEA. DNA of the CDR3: TGCAGCGTTGAAGATCCTAGGTCTGAGCCCGGGGAGCTGTTTTTT. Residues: CSVEDPRSEPGELFF.

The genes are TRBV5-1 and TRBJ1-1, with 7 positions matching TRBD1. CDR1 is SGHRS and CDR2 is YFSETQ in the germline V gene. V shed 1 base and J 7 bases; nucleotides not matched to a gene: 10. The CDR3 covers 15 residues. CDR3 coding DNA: TGCGCCAGCAGCTTGCGAGCAGGGGGGATCGGTGAAGCTTTCTTT. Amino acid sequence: CASSLRAGGIGEAFF.

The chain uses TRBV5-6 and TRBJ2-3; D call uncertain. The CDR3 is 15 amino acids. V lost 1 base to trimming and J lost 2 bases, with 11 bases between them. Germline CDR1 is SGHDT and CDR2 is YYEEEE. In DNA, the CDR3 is TGTGCCAGCAGCTTGCCCGGGTCGGACACAGATACGCAGTATTTT. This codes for CASSLPGSDTDTQYF.

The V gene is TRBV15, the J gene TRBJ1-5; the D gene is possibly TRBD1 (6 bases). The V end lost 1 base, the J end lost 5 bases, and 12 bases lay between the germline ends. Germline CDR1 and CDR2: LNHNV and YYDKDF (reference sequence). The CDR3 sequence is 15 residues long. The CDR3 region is CATSRGRGPDQPQHF. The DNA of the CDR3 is TGTGCCACCAGCAGAGGCAGGGGTCCGGATCAGCCCCAGCATTTT. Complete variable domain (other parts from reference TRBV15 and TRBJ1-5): DAMVIQNPRYQVTQFGKPVTLSCSQTLNHNVMYWYQQKSSQAPKLLFHYYDKDFNNEADTPDNFQSRRPNTSFCFLDIRSPGLGDTAMYLCATSRGRGPDQPQHFGDGTRLSIL.

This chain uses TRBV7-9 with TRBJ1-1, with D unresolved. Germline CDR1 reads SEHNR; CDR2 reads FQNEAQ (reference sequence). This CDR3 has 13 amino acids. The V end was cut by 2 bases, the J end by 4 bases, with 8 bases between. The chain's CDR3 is CASSLQAGTEAFF. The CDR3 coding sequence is TGTGCCAGCAGCTTACAGGCGGGCACTGAAGCTTTCTTT.

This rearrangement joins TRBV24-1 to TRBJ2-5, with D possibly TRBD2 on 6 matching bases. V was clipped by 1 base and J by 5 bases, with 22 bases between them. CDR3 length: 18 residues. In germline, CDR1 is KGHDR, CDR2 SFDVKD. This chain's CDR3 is CATSDLPLNAGYRETQYF. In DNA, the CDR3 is TGTGCCACCAGTGATTTACCCTTAAACGCGGGGTACCGGGAGACCCAGTACTTC.

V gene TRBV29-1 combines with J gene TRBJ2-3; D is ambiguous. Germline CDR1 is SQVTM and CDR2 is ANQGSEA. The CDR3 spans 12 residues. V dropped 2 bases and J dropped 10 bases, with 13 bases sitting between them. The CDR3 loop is CSVEPSGRAQYF. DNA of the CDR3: TGCAGCGTTGAACCTTCGGGTCGGGCGCAGTATTTT.

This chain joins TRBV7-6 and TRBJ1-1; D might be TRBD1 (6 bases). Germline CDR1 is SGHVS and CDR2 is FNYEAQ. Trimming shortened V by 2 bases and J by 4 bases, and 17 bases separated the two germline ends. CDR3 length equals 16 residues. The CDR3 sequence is CASSLRAGARGTEAFF. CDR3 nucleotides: TGTGCCAGCAGCTTACGGGCAGGGGCAAGAGGCACTGAAGCTTTCTTT. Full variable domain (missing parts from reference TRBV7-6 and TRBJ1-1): GAGVSQSPRYKVTKRGQDVALRCDPISGHVSLYWYRQALGQGPEFLTYFNYEAQQDKSGLPNDRFSAERPEGSISTLTIQRTEQRDSAMYRCASSLRAGARGTEAFFGQGTRLTVV.

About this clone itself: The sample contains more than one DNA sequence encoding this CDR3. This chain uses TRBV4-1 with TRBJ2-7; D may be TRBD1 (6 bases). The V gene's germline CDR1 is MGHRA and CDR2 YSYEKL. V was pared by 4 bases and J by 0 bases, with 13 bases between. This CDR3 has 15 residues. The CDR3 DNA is TGCGCCAGCAGCCCCCGGACAGCGAGCTCCTACGAGCAGTACTTC. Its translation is CASSPRTASSYEQYF.

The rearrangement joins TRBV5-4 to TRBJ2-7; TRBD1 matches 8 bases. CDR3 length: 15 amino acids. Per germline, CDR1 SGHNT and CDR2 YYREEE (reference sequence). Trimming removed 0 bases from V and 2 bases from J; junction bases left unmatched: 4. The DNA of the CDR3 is TGTGCCAGCAGCTTGGGACAGGGGAACGCCTACGAGCAGTACTTC. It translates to CASSLGQGNAYEQYF.

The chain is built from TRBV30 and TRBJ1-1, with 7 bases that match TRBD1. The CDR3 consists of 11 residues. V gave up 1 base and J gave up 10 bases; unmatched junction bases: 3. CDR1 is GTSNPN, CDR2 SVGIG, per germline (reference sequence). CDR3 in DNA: TGTGCCTGGAGTGGAGACAGGGCAGCTTTCTTT. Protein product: CAWSGDRAAFF.

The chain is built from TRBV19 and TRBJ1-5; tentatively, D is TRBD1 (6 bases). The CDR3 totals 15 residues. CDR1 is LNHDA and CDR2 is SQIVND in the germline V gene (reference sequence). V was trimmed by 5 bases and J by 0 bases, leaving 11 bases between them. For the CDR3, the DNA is TGTGCCAGTAGTTCCGGGACAATTAGCAATCAGCCCCAGCATTTT. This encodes CASSSGTISNQPQHF.

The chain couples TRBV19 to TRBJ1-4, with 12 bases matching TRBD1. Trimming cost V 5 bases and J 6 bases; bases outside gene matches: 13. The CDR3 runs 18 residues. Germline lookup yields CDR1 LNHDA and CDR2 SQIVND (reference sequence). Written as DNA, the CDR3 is TGTGCCAGTAGTTGGCGGGGCGGGACAGGGGGCCTATATGAAAAACTGTTTTTT. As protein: CASSWRGGTGGLYEKLFF.

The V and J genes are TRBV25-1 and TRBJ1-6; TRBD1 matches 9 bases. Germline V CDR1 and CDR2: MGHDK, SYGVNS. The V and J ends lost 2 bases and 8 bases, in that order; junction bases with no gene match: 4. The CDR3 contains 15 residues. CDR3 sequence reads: CASSEGQGPYSPLHF. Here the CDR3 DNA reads TGTGCCAGCAGTGAAGGACAGGGGCCTTATTCACCCCTCCACTTT.

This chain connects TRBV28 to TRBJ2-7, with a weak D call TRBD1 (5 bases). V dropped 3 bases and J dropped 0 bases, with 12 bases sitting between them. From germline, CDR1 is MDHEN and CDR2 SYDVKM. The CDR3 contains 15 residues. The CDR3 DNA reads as TGTGCCAGCAGTTTGCCACAGGCCTCCTCCTACGAGCAGTACTTC. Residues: CASSLPQASSYEQYF.

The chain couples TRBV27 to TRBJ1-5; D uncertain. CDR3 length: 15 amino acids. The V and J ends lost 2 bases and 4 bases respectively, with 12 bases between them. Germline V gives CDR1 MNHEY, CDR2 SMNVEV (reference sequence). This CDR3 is CASSLRRVENQPQHF. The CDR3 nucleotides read TGTGCCAGCAGTTTACGGCGGGTTGAGAATCAGCCCCAGCATTTT.

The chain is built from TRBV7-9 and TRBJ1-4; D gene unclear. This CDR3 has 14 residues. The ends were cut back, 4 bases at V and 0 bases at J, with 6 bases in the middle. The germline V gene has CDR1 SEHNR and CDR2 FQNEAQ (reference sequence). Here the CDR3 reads CASSSLATNEKLFF. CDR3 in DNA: TGTGCCAGCAGCTCCCTAGCAACTAATGAAAAACTGTTTTTT.

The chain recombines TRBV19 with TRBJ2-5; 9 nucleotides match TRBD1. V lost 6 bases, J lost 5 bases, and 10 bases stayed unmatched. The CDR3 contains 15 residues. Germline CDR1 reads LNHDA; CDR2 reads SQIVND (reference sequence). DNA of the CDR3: TGTGCCAGTAGACTCCGGGACAGGGTACAGGAGACCCAGTACTTC. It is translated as CASRLRDRVQETQYF. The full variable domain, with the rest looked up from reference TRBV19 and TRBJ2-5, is DGGITQSPKYLFRKEGQNVTLSCEQNLNHDAMYWYRQDPGQGLRLIYYSQIVNDFQKGDIAEGYSVSREKKESFPLTVTSAQKNPTAFYLCASRLRDRVQETQYFGPGTRLLVL.

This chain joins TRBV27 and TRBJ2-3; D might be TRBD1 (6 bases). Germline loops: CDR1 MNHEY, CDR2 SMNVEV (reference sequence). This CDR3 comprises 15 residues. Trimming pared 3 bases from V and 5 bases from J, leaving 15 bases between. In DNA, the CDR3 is TGTGCCAGCAGTTTTGGTCCACAGGGACAAGATACGCAGTATTTT. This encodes CASSFGPQGQDTQYF.

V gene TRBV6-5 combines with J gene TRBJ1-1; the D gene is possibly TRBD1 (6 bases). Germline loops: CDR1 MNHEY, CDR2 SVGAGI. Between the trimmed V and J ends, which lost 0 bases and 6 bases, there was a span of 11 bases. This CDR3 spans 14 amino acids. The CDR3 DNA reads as TGTGCCAGCAGTTACTCGACAGGTTCCGCTGAAGCTTTCTTT. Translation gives CASSYSTGSAEAFF.

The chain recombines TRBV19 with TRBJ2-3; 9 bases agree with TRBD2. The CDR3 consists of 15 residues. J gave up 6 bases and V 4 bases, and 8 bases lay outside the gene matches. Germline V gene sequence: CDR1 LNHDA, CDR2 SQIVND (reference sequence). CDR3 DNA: TGTGCCAGTAGTAAAGCGGGGGGCCTCCCCGATACGCAGTATTTT. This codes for CASSKAGGLPDTQYF.